The sequence of this T cell receptor (beta chain) was determined in a study of blood T cells in healthy people across ages (dated by TCRdb to between 2014 and 2016). About the study as a whole: In model experiments, template switching captured about one uniquely barcoded TCR beta cDNA molecule for every two T cells. Donors of different ages were randomly distributed across sequencing lanes to avoid experimental bias. Donors were grouped into four age groups: young (average 16 years), middle-aged (about 38), aged (about 60) and long-lived (less than 85). Age-related changes in TCR beta repertoire diversity were measured in the study by deep sequencing normalized with unique cDNA molecular identifiers. The study analyzed two additional independent replicas of 1 million unique cDNA reads from the same blood draw for two donors, one aged 18 to 29 and one aged 80 or older.

Notes on this clonotype: Its antigen remains unidentified. No much larger clone exists at a distance of one base, and base qualities are not known.

Reading from cysteine to phenylalanine, the CDR3 counts 17 amino acids. Only CDR3 DNA is held: 51 bases, read in frame from base 1. For this chain, trimming is 3 bases at the V end and 3 bases at the J end, and the number of junction bases without a gene match is 4. In the germline V gene, CDR1 corresponds to SGHTA and CDR2 to FQGTGA. Overall study outcomes, separate from this receptor: Estimates of total diversity from one million sequenced T cells were regarded as lower bounds and underestimates. The long-lived group showed more naive CD4+ T cells, fewer expanded clones and increased TCR diversity than the aged group, suggesting age selection. As age increased, observed TCR beta diversity per million T cells dropped in a roughly linear way, and a significant reduction was already evident by age roughly 36. The percentage of naive T cells measured by flow cytometry correlated strongly with observed TCR beta diversity. The CMV infection status of donors was not known, potentially confounding age-related changes in expanded clonotypes. Conclusive comparison of naive and antigen-experienced compartments was prevented by the profiling of bulk unsorted PBMCs.

The library was made by 5' RACE. TCRdb shows the sequencer as Illumina HiSeq 2500. A second PCR of about 6 to 12 cycles was run with a J-beta primer mix and a sample-barcoded 5' primer. A unique molecular identifier was introduced onto each TCR beta cDNA molecule by a template-switch 5' adaptor carrying 12 random nucleotides. Each sample yielded at least 2.5 million CDR3-containing paired-end reads. First-strand cDNA was synthesized from all RNA with the Mint cDNA synthesis kit, primed by a TRBC-specific oligonucleotide. Following uracil-DNA glycosylase treatment, all cDNA underwent a first 18-cycle PCR with the universal primers M1SS and BC2_uni_R. In the paper's pipeline: Normalization of each sample was performed by random selection of 1 million high-quality reads, each carrying a distinct molecular identifier. Instead of being binned into consensus sequences, reads that shared molecular identifiers were thrown out. MiTCR, set to a Q25 quality threshold and the strictest error-elimination algorithm, was used for CDR3 identification, clonotype clustering and error correction. A nonparametric unseen species model with Euler transformation was used to estimate a lower bound on total TCR beta diversity. TCRdb trimmed public reads at Q25 via fastp, called clones via MiXCR and kept in-frame beta chains. Identical CDR3 proteins give one entry, which carries the most common genes and DNA. TCRdb, not the authors, supplied the V and J calls. The sample yields 1.5 million to 1.8 million distinct CDR3 sequences; around 40% were counted once. About 4.1% of the sample rests with the top ten.

Systemically healthy Caucasian individuals from Russia, around 39 in total and aged roughly 6 to 100 years, were included as donors. About 9.1 milliliters of peripheral blood were collected from each donor into EDTA-treated Vacutainer tubes. Ficoll-Paque density-gradient centrifugation was used to isolate PBMCs, with at least 6 million obtained per sample. Total RNA was extracted from PBMCs with Trizol reagent, with at least 5.5 micrograms obtained per sample. For every donor, an aliquot of PBMCs went through flow cytometry to measure the percentages of naive CD45RAhigh/CD27high T cells. The TCR sequence derives from a woman under 30 in good health. The chain is encoded by TRBV7-3 joined to TRBJ2-5; 16 of the junction bases match TRBD2. The sequenced sample was blood. At the DNA level, the sequence is TGTGCCAGCAGCTTGGGACTAGCGGGAGGGTCGGAAGAGACCCAGTACTTC. Its amino acids are CASSLGLAGGSEETQYF.